This T cell receptor (beta chain) was captured in a study of early T cells in non-severe SARS-CoV-2 infection. Germline-derived CDR1 and CDR2 are SGHTA and FQGNSA. V dropped 5 bases and J dropped 5; count of bases not matched to a gene: 1. The CDR3 covers 13 residues. Study-level findings and limits: A preference for anti-spike CD8 responses marked VDJdb matching, which missed private and CD4 specificities.

Points on this clonotype: Its target is not known.

Individual cDNA molecules were tagged with unique molecular identifiers, the study reported. TCRdb recomputed calls from the 5' RACE reads with MiXCR, one row per CDR3 protein. The sample carries 75,000 to 90,000 distinct CDR3 sequences, more than 9% recorded once. The sequencing used whole blood, collected at baseline. The clonotype comes from an adult who was a healthcare worker with PCR-confirmed SARS-CoV-2 infection or an uninfected control (not recorded which). The chain combines TRBV7-2 with TRBJ1-5, with TRBD1 matching over 9 bases. CDR3 loop: CASSRDRDQPQHF. The CDR3 DNA sequence: TGTGCCAGCAGCCGGGACAGGGATCAGCCCCAGCATTTT.